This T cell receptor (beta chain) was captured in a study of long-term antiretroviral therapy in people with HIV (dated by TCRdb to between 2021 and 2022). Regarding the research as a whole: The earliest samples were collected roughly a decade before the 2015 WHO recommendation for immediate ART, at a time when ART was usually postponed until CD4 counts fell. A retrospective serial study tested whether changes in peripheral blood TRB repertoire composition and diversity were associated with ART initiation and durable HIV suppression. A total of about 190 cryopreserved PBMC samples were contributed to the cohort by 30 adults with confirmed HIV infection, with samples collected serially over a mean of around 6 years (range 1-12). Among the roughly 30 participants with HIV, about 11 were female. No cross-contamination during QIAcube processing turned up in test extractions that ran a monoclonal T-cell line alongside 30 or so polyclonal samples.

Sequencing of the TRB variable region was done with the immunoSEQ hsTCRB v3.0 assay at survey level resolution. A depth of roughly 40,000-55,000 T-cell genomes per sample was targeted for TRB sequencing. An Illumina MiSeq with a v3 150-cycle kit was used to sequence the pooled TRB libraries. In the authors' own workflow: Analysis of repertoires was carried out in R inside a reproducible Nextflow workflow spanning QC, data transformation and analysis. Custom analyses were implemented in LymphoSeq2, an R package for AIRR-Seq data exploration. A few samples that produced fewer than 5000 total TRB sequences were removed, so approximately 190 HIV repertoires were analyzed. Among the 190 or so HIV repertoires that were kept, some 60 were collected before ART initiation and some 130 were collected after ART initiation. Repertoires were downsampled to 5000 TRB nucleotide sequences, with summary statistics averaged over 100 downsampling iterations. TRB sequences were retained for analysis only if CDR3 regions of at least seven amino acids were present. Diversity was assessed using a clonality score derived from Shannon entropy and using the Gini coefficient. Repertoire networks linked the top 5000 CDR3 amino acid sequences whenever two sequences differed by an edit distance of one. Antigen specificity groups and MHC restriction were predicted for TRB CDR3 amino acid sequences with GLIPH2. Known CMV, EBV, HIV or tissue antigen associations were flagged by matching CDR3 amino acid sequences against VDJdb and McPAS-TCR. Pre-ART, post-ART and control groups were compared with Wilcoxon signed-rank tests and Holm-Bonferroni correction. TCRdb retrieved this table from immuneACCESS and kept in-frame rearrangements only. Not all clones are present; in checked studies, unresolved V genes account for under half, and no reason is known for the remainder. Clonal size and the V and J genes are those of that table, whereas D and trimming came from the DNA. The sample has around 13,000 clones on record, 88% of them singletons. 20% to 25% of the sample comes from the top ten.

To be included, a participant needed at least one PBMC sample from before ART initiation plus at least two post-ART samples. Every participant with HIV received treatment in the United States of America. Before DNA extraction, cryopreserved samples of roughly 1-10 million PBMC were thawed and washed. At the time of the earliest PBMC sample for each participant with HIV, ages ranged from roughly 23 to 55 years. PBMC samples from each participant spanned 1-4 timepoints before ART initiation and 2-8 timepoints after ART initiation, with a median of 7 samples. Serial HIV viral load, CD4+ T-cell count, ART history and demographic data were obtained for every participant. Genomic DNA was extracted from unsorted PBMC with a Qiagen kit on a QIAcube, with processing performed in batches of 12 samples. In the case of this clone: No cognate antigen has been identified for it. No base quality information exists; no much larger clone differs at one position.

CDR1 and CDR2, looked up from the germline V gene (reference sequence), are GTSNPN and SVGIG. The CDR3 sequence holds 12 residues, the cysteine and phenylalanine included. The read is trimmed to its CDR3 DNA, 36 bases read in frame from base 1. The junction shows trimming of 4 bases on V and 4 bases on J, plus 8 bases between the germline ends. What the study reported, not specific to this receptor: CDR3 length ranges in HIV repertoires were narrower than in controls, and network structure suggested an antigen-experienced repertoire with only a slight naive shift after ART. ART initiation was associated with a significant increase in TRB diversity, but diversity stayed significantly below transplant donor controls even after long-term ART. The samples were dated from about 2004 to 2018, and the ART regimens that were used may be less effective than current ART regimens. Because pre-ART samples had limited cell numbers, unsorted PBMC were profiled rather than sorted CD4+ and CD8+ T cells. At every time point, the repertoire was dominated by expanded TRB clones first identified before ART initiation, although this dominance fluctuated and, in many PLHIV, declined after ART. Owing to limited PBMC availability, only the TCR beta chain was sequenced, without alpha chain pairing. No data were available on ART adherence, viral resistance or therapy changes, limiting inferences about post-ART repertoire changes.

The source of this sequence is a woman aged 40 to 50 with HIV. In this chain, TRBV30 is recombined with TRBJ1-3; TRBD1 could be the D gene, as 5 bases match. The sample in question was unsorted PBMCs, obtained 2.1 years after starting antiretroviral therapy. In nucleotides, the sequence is TGTGCCTGGAAGCGGGGCGGAAACACCATATATTTT. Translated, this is CAWKRGGNTIYF.